This TCR beta chain was retrieved from a study of CD8+CD57+ T cells in acquired aplastic anemia. In the study overall: Mean read depth for CD4+ cells from healthy donors was around 9.9 million.

The CDR3 spans 14 residues. The V and J ends lost 6 bases and 2 bases, in that order; junction bases with no gene match: 6. CDR1 is WSHSY and CDR2 is SAAADI in the germline V gene. Overall study results and limits: Twenty-nine was the count of CD8+ CDR3 sequences that patients shared with controls. Patients versus controls showed no significant CD8+ Simpson's diversity difference.

Concerning this clonotype itself: What it recognizes is unknown.

Investigators profiled TCR beta VDJ and CDR3 from genomic DNA template. TCRdb re-derived calls from the reads in MiXCR, one entry per CDR3 protein. The data contain some 42,000 distinct CDR3 sequences, 65% to 70% of them singletons. Sequenced sample: sorted CD4+, CD8+, or CD8+CD57+ T cells (not recorded which) from PBMCs. The source is a human donor in good health, serving as a control. The V call is TRBV10-2, the J call TRBJ1-2; TRBD1 agrees at 7 bases. CDR3 DNA: TGCGCCAGCAGCCAGACAGGGTCGAACTATGGCTACACCTTC. This codes for CASSQTGSNYGYTF.